Following are 22 T cell receptor beta chains from one sample sequenced in a study of post-analysis software for immune sequencing data. The authors incorporated unique molecular identifiers into the TCR beta cDNA libraries. TCRdb reprocessed the PCR reads via MiXCR and lists one record per CDR3 protein. The sample shows hundreds of thousands of distinct CDR3 sequences, 55% to 60% of them seen only once. What these receptors recognize is not known. Findings of the study overall: Five or six TRBV segments appeared more often in patients than in controls, and TRBV5-6, TRBV5-1 and TRBV20-1 were among these.

The material sequenced was blood. All receptors derive from a girl between 2 and 10 years old with multiple sclerosis.

This clonotype was recorded a few times. The V gene is TRBV12-3 or TRBV12-4, the J gene TRBJ2-7; perhaps D is TRBD1 or TRBD2 (5 bases each). V gave up 6 bases and J gave up 6 bases, with 12 bases separating them. The CDR3 length is 12 residues. CDR3 loop: CASSSGTREQYF. The CDR3 DNA is TGTGCCAGCAGCTCCGGGACGCGCGAGCAGTACTTC.

This sequence joins TRBV10-2 and TRBJ2-1; 12 bases line up with TRBD2. V dropped 7 bases and J dropped 9; count of bases not matched to a gene: 16. In germline, CDR1 is WSHSY, CDR2 SAAADI. The CDR3 is 17 amino acids. The CDR3 loop is CASNGLAGRPPNTEQFF. CDR3 sequence (DNA): TGCGCCAGCAATGGACTAGCGGGAAGGCCTCCCAACACTGAGCAGTTCTTC.

The rearrangement joins TRBV10-2 to TRBJ2-7; TRBD1 aligns across 7 bases. The ends lost 0 bases at V and 4 bases at J; junction bases unmatched: 9. The CDR3 totals 16 residues. CDR1 and CDR2 (germline): WSHSY, SAAADI. CDR3 coding DNA: TGCGCCAGCAGTGAGTCGGATCTTCAGGGGGTGTACGAGCAGTACTTC. As protein: CASSESDLQGVYEQYF.

V gene TRBV5-1 combines with J gene TRBJ2-5; TRBD2 matches 12 bases. Trimming removed 0 bases from V and 6 bases from J; junction bases left unmatched: 9. The CDR3 runs 17 residues. Germline V gene lookup returns CDR1 SGHRS and CDR2 YFSETQ. CDR3 protein: CASSLAAGLAGRKTQYF. The CDR3 region has the DNA TGCGCCAGCAGCTTGGCCGCCGGACTAGCGGGGCGGAAGACCCAGTACTTC.

This clonotype has a handful of counts. At one of its ends the junction is not consistent with the germline gene, which may arise from a read error. The V call is TRBV27, the J call TRBJ1-1; D gene uncertain. CDR1 and CDR2 (germline): MNHEY, SMNVEV (reference sequence). This CDR3 contains 13 residues. The CDR3 is CASSLSINTEVFF. The CDR3 coding sequence is TGTGCCAGCAGTTTAAGTATTAACACTGAAGTTTTCTTT.

The chain has TRBV3-1 and TRBJ2-5, with 8 positions matching TRBD2. The CDR3 is made up of 17 amino acids. CDR1 is LGHDT and CDR2 is YNNKEL in the germline V gene (reference sequence). V was clipped by 0 bases and J by 0 bases; unmatched bases: 6. As DNA, the CDR3 is TGTGCCAGCAGCCAAGATTTAACTAGCGGAAACCAAGAGACCCAGTACTTC. Its translation is CASSQDLTSGNQETQYF.

The chain recombines TRBV7-6 with TRBJ2-1; D may match TRBD1 or TRBD2 (6 bases each). The V gene's germline CDR1 is SGHVS and CDR2 FNYEAQ. The length of the CDR3 is 17 residues. V lost 5 bases and J 8 bases, leaving 25 bases between the germline ends. CDR3: CASSDIDRRRGWDEQFF. Written as DNA, the CDR3 is TGTGCCAGCAGCGATATCGACAGGCGGAGGGGATGGGATGAGCAGTTCTTC.

The chain is built from TRBV12-3 or TRBV12-4 and TRBJ2-1; 13 positions agree with TRBD2. There are 17 residues in the CDR3. J gave up 0 bases and V 5 bases, and 4 bases lay outside the gene matches. The CDR3 is CASSRGLAGVSYNEQFF. CDR3 coding DNA: TGTGCCAGCAGTCGAGGACTAGCGGGGGTCTCCTACAATGAGCAGTTCTTC.

This clonotype was detected a few times. The rearrangement links TRBV6-5 to TRBJ1-1, with a possible D match to TRBD1 (6 bases). Trimming pared 0 bases from V and 0 bases from J, leaving 17 bases between. The CDR3 sequence is 18 residues long. Germline values: CDR1 MNHEY, CDR2 SVGAGI. CDR3 sequence reads: CASSYSAFQGRMNTEAFF. CDR3 DNA: TGTGCCAGCAGTTACTCCGCATTCCAGGGGAGGATGAACACTGAAGCTTTCTTT.

The chain uses TRBV6-6 and TRBJ1-5, with D tentatively TRBD1 (6 bases). The CDR3 extends over 14 amino acids. The germline V gene encodes CDR1 MNHNY and CDR2 SVGAGI (reference sequence). Trimming removed 7 bases at V and 2 bases at J, with 12 bases between. This CDR3 is CASKLEGGNQPQHF. In DNA form, the CDR3 reads TGTGCCAGCAAATTAGAGGGGGGCAATCAGCCCCAGCATTTT.

The chain couples TRBV4-3 to TRBJ2-3; 7 positions match TRBD1. Per the germline V gene, CDR1 is LGHNA and CDR2 is YSLEER. The CDR3 consists of 16 residues. The V segment lost 4 bases and the J segment 1 base; nucleotides outside the gene matches: 8. The CDR3 here is CASSLRDRDGTDTQYF. CDR3 coding DNA: TGCGCCAGCAGCCTTCGAGACAGGGACGGCACAGATACGCAGTATTTT.

This clonotype turned up a few times. This sequence joins TRBV5-1 and TRBJ2-7, with a tentative D call TRBD1 (5 bases). The germline gives CDR1 SGHRS, CDR2 YFSETQ. The CDR3 is 15 residues long. V lost 3 bases and J 0 bases, leaving 13 bases between the germline ends. This CDR3 is CASSSGHTDSYEQYF. CDR3 DNA: TGCGCCAGCAGCTCAGGACATACGGACTCCTACGAGCAGTACTTC.

This chain connects TRBV21-1 to TRBJ1-2; TRBD1 was called by the table and not checked on the DNA. TRBV21-1 is a known pseudogene. The CDR3 totals 15 residues. The CDR3 nucleotides are TGTGCCAGCAGCAATTACGACAGCACTAACTATGGCTACACCTTC. Translating it yields CASSNYDSTNYGYTF.

The chain is built from TRBV27 and TRBJ2-1; D call uncertain. Germline CDR1 reads MNHEY; CDR2 reads SMNVEV (reference sequence). CDR3 length: 15 residues. Trimming pared 2 bases from V and 4 bases from J, leaving 12 bases between. The CDR3 nucleotides read TGTGCCAGCAGTTTACGATCGAGCCTATACAATGAGCAGTTCTTC. This gives the protein CASSLRSSLYNEQFF.

The rearrangement joins TRBV4-2 to TRBJ2-1; weak D call: TRBD2 (7 bases). Germline values: CDR1 LGHNA, CDR2 YNFKEQ. The CDR3 runs to 17 residues. The V gene lost 3 bases and the J gene lost 9 bases, with 24 bases spanning the gap. DNA for the CDR3: TGTGCCAGCAGCCACCCTATGGGGGGGACGTCCAGGGGTGAGCAGTTCTTC. This sequence encodes CASSHPMGGTSRGEQFF.

This clonotype was detected a few times. The V and J genes are TRBV6-1 and TRBJ2-1; 15 bases are a match to TRBD2. Germline CDR1 MNHNS, CDR2 SASEGT. The V segment lost 4 bases and the J segment 1 base; nucleotides outside the gene matches: 8. The CDR3 runs to 19 residues. The CDR3, as DNA: TGTGCCAGCAGTGCTTGGACTAGCGGGAGGGCCGGATCCTACAATGAGCAGTTCTTC. Encoded protein: CASSAWTSGRAGSYNEQFF.

The V call is TRBV29-1, the J call TRBJ2-3; D is undetermined. The CDR3 is made up of 12 amino acids. CDR1 and CDR2 from the germline V gene are SQVTM and ANQGSEA. The V and J ends lost 4 bases and 5 bases respectively, with 10 bases between them. The CDR3 nucleotides are TGCAGCGTTGGGAAGGGTGGAGATACGCAGTATTTT. Its translation: CSVGKGGDTQYF.

This chain connects TRBV20-1 to TRBJ2-7; D gene uncertain. The J call is in doubt because the DNA end fits TRBJ2-5 better. Germline V gives CDR1 DFQATT, CDR2 SNEGSKA (reference sequence). The CDR3 consists of 12 residues. The CDR3 coding sequence is TGCAGTGCTAGTCCGAGCATAGAGACCCAGTACTTC. It translates to CSASPSIETQYF.

CDR3 nucleotide sequence: TGTGCCAGCAGTTCCGGGGGAGGGGGAAACATTCAGTACTTC. Translating it yields CASSSGGGGNIQYF. The rearrangement uses TRBV12-3 or TRBV12-4 and TRBJ2-4; D may be TRBD2 (7 bases). Trimming shortened V by 4 bases and J by 6 bases, and 13 bases separated the two germline ends. The CDR3 runs 14 residues.

V usage is TRBV5-1 and J usage is TRBJ2-1, with TRBD1 identical over 12 bases. This CDR3 is built from 17 residues. V lost 3 bases, J lost 2 bases, and 6 bases stayed unmatched. Germline CDR1 and CDR2: SGHRS and YFSETQ. This CDR3 is CASSYTGTGGAYNEQFF. Here the CDR3 DNA reads TGCGCCAGCAGCTACACCGGGACAGGGGGCGCCTACAATGAGCAGTTCTTC.

This clonotype was counted between two and nine times. The chain carries TRBV7-9 and TRBJ2-5; perhaps TRBD1 as D (5 bases). V dropped 6 bases and J dropped 1 base, with 9 bases sitting between them. The CDR3 sequence is 13 residues long. CDR1 SEHNR and CDR2 FQNEAQ come from the germline V gene (reference sequence). The CDR3 region has the DNA TGTGCCAGCAGTTTTACAGGCCAAGAGACCCAGTACTTC. It translates to CASSFTGQETQYF.

The rearrangement links TRBV20-1 to TRBJ2-1, with D tentatively TRBD1 or TRBD2 (5 bases each). V was shortened by 0 bases and J by 8 bases, with 23 bases between the two germline ends. CDR3 length equals 17 residues. Germline lookup yields CDR1 DFQATT and CDR2 SNEGSKA (reference sequence). This chain's CDR3 is CSARDRESQEGSYEQFF. As DNA, the CDR3 is TGCAGTGCTAGAGATAGGGAGTCCCAAGAGGGGAGTTATGAGCAGTTCTTC.